The rows below give T cell receptor beta chains drawn from one sample of a study of T cell responses to AZD1222 COVID-19 vaccine. Clones were read by immunoSEQ multiplex PCR, and TCRdb kept only the in-frame ones, dropping some. The sample lists 150,000 or so clones, about 92% seen once, with 3.5% to 4.5% in the top ten. This specimen consisted of peripheral blood, obtained 28 days after the second AZD1222 dose. Source of these receptors: an adult who received the AZD1222 COVID-19 vaccine. CDR3s leave out the opening cysteine and the closing phenylalanine or tryptophan. Each record gives: J gene, V gene, CDR3 protein.

>TRBJ1-1|TRBV19
ASSDGQVGRTEAF
>TRBJ1-2|TRBV3-1/TRBV3-2
AAAPPGQGIYGYT
>TRBJ1-1|TRBV2
ASRFRLNTEAF
>TRBJ1-2|TRBV3-1/TRBV3-2
ASSQDIGTNYGYT
>TRBJ2-5|TRBV28
ASSSRGTGETQY
>TRBJ1-2|TRBV19
ATRDRGRKGDGYT
>TRBJ2-2|TRBV5-4
ASSADGLDTGELF
>TRBJ1-4|TRBV28
ASSSVGMNEKLF
>TRBJ1-2|TRBV18
ASSTGGSYGYT
>TRBJ1-6|TRBV3-1/TRBV3-2
ASSSRCRDNGSPLH
>TRBJ1-4|TRBV7-2
ASSLGGGAGEKLF
>TRBJ2-3|TRBV10-3
AINSGLSTDTQY
>TRBJ1-4|TRBV27
ASSLTGTGPRANEKLF
>TRBJ2-3|TRBV19
ASGRMGTQY
>TRBJ1-6|TRBV18
ASSPQAVNSPLH
>TRBJ2-4|TRBV27
ASSLSGLAKNIQY
>TRBJ2-7|TRBV11-2
ASRATGLGQY
>TRBJ2-1|TRBV24-1
ATSDTYTTYNEQF
>TRBJ2-7|TRBV27
ASSLGRFYEQY
>TRBJ2-1|TRBV19
ASSPGLADLRNEQF
>TRBJ1-4|TRBV6-1
ASSEPSNRQNEKLF
>TRBJ1-2|TRBV28
ASSAGTLTPRGYT
>TRBJ1-1|TRBV11-1
ASSPGTGEAF
>TRBJ2-3|TRBV5-8
ASSFQTLQY
>TRBJ2-2|TRBV5-1
ASSLQGTNTGELF
>TRBJ1-1|TRBV18
ASSLEGDTEAF
>TRBJ2-3|TRBV19
ASSIGRATDTQY
>TRBJ1-2|TRBV5-1
ASSLVVQSFNYGYT
>TRBJ1-1|TRBV28
ASNRASGTEAF